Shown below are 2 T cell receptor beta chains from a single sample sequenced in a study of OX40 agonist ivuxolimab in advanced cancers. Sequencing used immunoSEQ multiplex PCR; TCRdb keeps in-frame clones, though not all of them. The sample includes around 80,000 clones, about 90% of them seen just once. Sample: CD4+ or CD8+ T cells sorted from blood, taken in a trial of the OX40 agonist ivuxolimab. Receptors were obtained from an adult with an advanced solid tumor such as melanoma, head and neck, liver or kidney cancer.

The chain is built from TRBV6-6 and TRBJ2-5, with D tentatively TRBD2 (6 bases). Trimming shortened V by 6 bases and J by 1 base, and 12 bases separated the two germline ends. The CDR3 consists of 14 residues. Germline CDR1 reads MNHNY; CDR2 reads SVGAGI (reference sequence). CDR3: CASRMTGVQETQYF. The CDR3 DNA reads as TGTGCCAGCAGGATGACGGGGGTCCAAGAGACCCAGTACTTC.

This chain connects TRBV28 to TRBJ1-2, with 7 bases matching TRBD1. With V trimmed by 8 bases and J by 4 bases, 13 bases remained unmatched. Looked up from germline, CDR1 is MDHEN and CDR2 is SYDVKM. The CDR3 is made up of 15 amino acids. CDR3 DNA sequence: TGTGCCAGCCACCAAGCCTCGGGGACAGCCTATGGCTACACCTTC. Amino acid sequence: CASHQASGTAYGYTF.